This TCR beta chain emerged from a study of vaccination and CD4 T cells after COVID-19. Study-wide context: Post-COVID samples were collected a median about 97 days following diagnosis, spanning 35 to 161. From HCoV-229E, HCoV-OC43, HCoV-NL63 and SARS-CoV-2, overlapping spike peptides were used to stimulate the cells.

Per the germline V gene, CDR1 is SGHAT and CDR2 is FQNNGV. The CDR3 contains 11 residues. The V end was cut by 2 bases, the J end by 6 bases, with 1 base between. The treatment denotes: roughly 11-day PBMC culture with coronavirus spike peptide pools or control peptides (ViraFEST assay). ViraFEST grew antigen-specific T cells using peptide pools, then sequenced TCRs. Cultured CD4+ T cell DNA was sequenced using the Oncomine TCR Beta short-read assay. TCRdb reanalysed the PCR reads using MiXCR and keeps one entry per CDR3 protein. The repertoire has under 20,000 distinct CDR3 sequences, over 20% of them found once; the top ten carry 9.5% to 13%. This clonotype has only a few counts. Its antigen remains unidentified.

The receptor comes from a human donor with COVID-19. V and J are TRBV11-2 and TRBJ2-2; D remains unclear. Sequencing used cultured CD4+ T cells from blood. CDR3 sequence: CASSLPGELFF. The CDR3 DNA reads TGTGCCAGCAGCTTACCCGGGGAGCTGTTTTTT.